What follows describes a single TCR beta chain. Its antigen is unknown. The identical CDR3 is also encoded by other nucleotide sequences in the sample. V dropped 1 base and J dropped 8 bases, with 16 bases sitting between them. Germline loops: CDR1 SGDLS, CDR2 YYNGEE. This CDR3 has 15 amino acids. Amplification used 60 Vbeta primers and 13 Jbeta primers. Sequencing used immunoSEQ multiplex PCR; TCRdb keeps in-frame clones, though not all of them. The sample lists some 100,000 clones, around 81% seen once, with roughly 2% in the top ten. This specimen comes from a study of cytomegalovirus exposure and HLA in healthy donors. General study results and limits: Within an earlier analysis, most TCR beta V segments proved productive either about 87% or about 30% of the time. Presence/absence results assume similar sequencing depth per donor, which may not hold. CMV serostatus was the sole immune exposure data available. It was fewer than 200 TCR beta chains that were listed as cytomegalovirus-associated.

Material for sequencing was PBMCs. The sequence derives from a woman under 40 in good health and CMV-seronegative. The gene calls are TRBV9 and TRBJ2-1; D is perhaps TRBD2 (6 bases). CDR3 sequence reads: CASSVLRELSDEQFF. The DNA of the CDR3 is TGTGCCAGCAGCGTACTGCGGGAATTAAGCGATGAGCAGTTCTTC.